This paragraph covers one TCR beta chain sequence. These data are taken from a study of TIL therapy for anti-PD-1-resistant metastatic lung cancer. The overall study: Progressing patients received lymphodepletion, expanded TIL infusion and IL-2.

This CDR3 is built from 15 residues. With 7 bases removed from V and 4 bases from J, the gap between germline ends came to 19 bases. The germline V gene has CDR1 MDHEN and CDR2 SYDVKM. Sequencing used immunoSEQ v3. Produced via immunoSEQ multiplex PCR; TCRdb's table is partial and in-frame only. The sample consists of 45,000 to 60,000 clones, roughly 85% of them appearing once. The time point is: pre-treatment sample, taken before nivolumab and TIL therapy. The sequenced sample was blood, obtained at baseline. The rearrangement uses TRBV28 and TRBJ1-1; D is unclear. The source is a woman aged 30 to 85 with non-small cell lung cancer. The CDR3 DNA reads as TGTGCCAGCACCCCCTCTGGAGCAGCCTTCACTGAAGCTTTCTTT. Protein: CASTPSGAAFTEAFF. Looking up the rest from reference TRBV28 and TRBJ1-1 gives the full variable domain: DVKVTQSSRYLVKRTGEKVFLECVQDMDHENMFWYRQDPGLGLRLIYFSYDVKMKEKGDIPEGYSVSREKKERFSLILESASTNQTSMYLCASTPSGAAFTEAFFGQGTRLTVV.